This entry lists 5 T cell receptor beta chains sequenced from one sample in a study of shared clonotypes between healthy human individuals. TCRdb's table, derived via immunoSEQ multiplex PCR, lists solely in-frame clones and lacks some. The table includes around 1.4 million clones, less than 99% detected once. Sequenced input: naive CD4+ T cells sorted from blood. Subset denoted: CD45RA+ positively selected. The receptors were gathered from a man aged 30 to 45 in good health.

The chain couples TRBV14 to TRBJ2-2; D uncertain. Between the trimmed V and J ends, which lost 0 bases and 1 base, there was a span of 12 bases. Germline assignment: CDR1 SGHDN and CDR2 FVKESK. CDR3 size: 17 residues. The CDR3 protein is CASSQDRQVRNTGELFF. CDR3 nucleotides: TGTGCCAGCAGCCAAGATCGGCAGGTTAGGAACACCGGGGAGCTGTTTTTT.

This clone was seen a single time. This chain's CDR3 is CASARGVGELFF. Written as DNA, the CDR3 is TGTGCCAGCGCCCGTGGGGTCGGGGAGCTGTTTTTT. The V and J genes are TRBV9 and TRBJ2-2, with D unresolved. CDR3 length: 12 amino acids. Trimming stripped 7 bases from V and 7 bases from J, with 11 bases between. CDR1 is SGDLS and CDR2 is YYNGEE in the germline V gene.

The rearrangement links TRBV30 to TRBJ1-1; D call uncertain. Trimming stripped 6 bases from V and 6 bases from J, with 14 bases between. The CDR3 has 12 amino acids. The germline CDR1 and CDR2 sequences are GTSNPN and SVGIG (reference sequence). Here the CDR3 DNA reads TGTGCCTGCGCTATGGAGTACGCTGAAGCTTTCTTT. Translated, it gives CACAMEYAEAFF.

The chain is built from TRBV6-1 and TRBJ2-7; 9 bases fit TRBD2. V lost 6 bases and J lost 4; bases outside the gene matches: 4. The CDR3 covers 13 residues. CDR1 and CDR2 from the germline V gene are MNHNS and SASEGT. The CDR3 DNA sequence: TGTGCCAGCAGGGAGAGCGGGAGGTACGAGCAGTACTTC. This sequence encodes CASRESGRYEQYF.

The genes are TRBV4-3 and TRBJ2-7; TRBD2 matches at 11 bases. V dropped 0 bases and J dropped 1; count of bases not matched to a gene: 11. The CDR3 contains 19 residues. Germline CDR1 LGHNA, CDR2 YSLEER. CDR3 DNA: TGCGCCAGCAGCCAAGATGGGACTAGCGGTTACTCTGGTTCCTACGAGCAGTACTTC. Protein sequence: CASSQDGTSGYSGSYEQYF.